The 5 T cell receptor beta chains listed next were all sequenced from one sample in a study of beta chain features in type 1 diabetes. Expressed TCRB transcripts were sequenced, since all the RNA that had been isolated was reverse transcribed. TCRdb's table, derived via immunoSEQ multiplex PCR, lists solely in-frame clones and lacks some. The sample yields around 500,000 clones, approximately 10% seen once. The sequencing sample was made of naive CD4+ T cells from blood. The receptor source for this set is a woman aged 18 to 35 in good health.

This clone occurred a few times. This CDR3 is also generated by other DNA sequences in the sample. The CDR3 is CASSSRETQYF. The CDR3 DNA reads as TGTGCCAGCAGCTCCAGGGAGACCCAGTACTTC. The chain uses TRBV7-2 and TRBJ2-5; D uncertain. The length of the CDR3 is 11 residues. The V end was cut by 4 bases, the J end by 5 bases, with 5 bases between. Germline V gives CDR1 SGHTA, CDR2 FQGNSA.

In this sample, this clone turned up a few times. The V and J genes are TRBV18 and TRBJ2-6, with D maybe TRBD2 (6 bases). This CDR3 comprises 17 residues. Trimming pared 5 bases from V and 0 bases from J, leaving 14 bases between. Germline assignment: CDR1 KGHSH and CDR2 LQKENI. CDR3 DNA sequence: TGTGCCAGCTCAGGACAAGGACTATCCTCTGGGGCCAACGTCCTGACTTTC. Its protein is CASSGQGLSSGANVLTF.

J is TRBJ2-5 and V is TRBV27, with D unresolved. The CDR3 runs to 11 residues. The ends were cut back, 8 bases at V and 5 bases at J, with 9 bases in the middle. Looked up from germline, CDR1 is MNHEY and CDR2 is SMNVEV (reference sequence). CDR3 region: CASGVGETQYF. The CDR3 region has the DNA TGTGCCAGCGGGGTCGGGGAGACCCAGTACTTC.

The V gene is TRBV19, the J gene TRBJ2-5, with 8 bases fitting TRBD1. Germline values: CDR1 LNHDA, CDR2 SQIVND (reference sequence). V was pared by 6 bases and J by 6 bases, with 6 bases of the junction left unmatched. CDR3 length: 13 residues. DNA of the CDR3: TGTGCCAGTAGCCAGGACAGGGTTAAGACCCAGTACTTC. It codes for CASSQDRVKTQYF.

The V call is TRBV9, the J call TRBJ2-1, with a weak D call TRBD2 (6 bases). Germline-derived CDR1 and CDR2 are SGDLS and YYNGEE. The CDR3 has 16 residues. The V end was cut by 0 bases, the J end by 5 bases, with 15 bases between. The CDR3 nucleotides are TGTGCCAGCAGCGTAGGTTGGAGGGGTGACCACAATGAGCAGTTCTTC. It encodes CASSVGWRGDHNEQFF.